This passage covers 9 T cell receptor beta chains from one sample sequenced in a study of blood T cell repertoires in COVID-19. Method: immunoSEQ multiplex PCR; TCRdb's copy keeps in-frame clones and lacks some. The repertoire has hundreds of thousands of clones, 88% of them found once; the top ten carry over 0.55%. Input material: peripheral blood. The receptors were gathered from a human donor in a cohort sampled during active COVID-19.

The chain is built from TRBV7-3 and TRBJ2-7, with 10 bases that match TRBD2. This CDR3 spans 15 amino acids. Unmatched junction bases numbered 3, after V lost 2 bases and J lost 2 bases. The germline gives CDR1 SGHTA, CDR2 FQGTGA. The CDR3 sequence is CASSLSAGGPYEQYF. The CDR3, as DNA: TGTGCCAGCAGCTTATCAGCGGGAGGGCCCTACGAGCAGTACTTC.

The chain uses TRBV29-1 and TRBJ1-4; 8 nucleotides align to TRBD1. Germline V CDR1 and CDR2: SQVTM, ANQGSEA. There are 14 residues in the CDR3. V shed 5 bases, J shed 7 bases, and the junction held 9 bases outside the gene matches. CDR3 region: CSVSGGGSGEKLFF. In DNA form, the CDR3 reads TGCAGCGTTTCAGGGGGCGGGAGTGGTGAAAAACTGTTTTTT. The full variable domain, with the rest looked up from reference TRBV29-1 and TRBJ1-4, is SAVISQKPSRDICQRGTSLTIQCQVDSQVTMMFWYRQQPGQSLTLIATANQGSEATYESGFVIDKFPISRPNLTFSTLTVSNMSPEDSSIYLCSVSGGGSGEKLFFGSGTQLSVL.

J is TRBJ1-2 and V is TRBV27; 8 bases line up with TRBD1. The CDR3 has 14 amino acids. Losses at the gene ends were 6 bases for V and 4 bases for J; bases not matched to a gene: 7. Germline V gene data show CDR1 as MNHEY and CDR2 as SMNVEV (reference sequence). CDR3 sequence reads: CASRTTGVGYGYTF. The CDR3 DNA reads TGTGCCAGCAGGACGACAGGGGTTGGCTATGGCTACACCTTC.

The chain is built from TRBV7-3 and TRBJ2-7; 9 nucleotides align to TRBD1. CDR3 length equals 15 residues. Trimming took 5 bases from V and 5 from J; bases not matched to a gene: 10. From germline, CDR1 is SGHTA and CDR2 FQGTGA. CDR3 nucleotides: TGTGCCAGCAGCACCACCGGGACAGGGATAAACGAGCAGTACTTC. Translating it yields CASSTTGTGINEQYF.

The chain has TRBV10-1 and TRBJ2-7; D possibly corresponds to TRBD2 (6 bases). This CDR3 is built from 12 residues. V lost 11 bases and J 5 bases, leaving 16 bases between the germline ends. Per germline, CDR1 WNHNN and CDR2 SYGVQD (reference sequence). The DNA for the CDR3 is TGCGCCTGTGGGACTTCCAAGGACGAGCAGTACTTC. Its translation is CACGTSKDEQYF.

This sequence joins TRBV27 and TRBJ2-7; TRBD1 agrees at 7 bases. This CDR3 is 15 amino acids long. V dropped 0 bases and J dropped 6; count of bases not matched to a gene: 8. Germline V lookup: CDR1 MNHEY, CDR2 SMNVEV (reference sequence). CDR3 bases: TGTGCCAGCAGTTTATCCGGGACAGCTTTCTCCGAGCAGTACTTC. It codes for CASSLSGTAFSEQYF.

The chain carries TRBV19 and TRBJ2-6; D is perhaps TRBD1 (5 bases). The length of the CDR3 is 15 residues. Trimming took off 6 bases at V and 3 bases at J, with 12 bases between the two ends. Germline V gene lookup returns CDR1 LNHDA and CDR2 SQIVND (reference sequence). DNA for the CDR3: TGTGCCAGTAGACAGGACCGGTATGGGGCCAACGTCCTGACTTTC. It specifies CASRQDRYGANVLTF.

The V and J genes are TRBV19 and TRBJ1-1, with D perhaps TRBD1 (6 bases). The V end lost 3 bases, the J end lost 4 bases, and 15 bases lay between the germline ends. The CDR3 contains 15 residues. Germline values: CDR1 LNHDA, CDR2 SQIVND (reference sequence). The CDR3 loop is CASSINPTGTTEAFF. The CDR3 bases are TGTGCCAGTAGTATCAATCCCACAGGGACCACTGAAGCTTTCTTT.

The chain's CDR3 is CASSAIQGRGDNEQFF. CDR3 DNA: TGTGCCAGCAGTGCAATACAGGGCAGAGGGGACAATGAGCAGTTCTTC. This chain joins TRBV6-1 and TRBJ2-1, with a possible D match to TRBD1 (6 bases). Germline V gene lookup returns CDR1 MNHNS and CDR2 SASEGT. The CDR3 runs 16 residues. The V end lost 4 bases, the J end lost 5 bases, and 18 bases lay between the germline ends.